Below are 24 T cell receptor beta chains sequenced from a single sample in a study of tissue T cells after allogeneic stem cell transplantation. Time point given: mouse harvest day 14 after allogeneic transplant. Mouse grafts combined 10^7 T-cell-depleted bone marrow cells with 10^6 splenic CD5+ T cells. Profiled with immunoSEQ multiplex PCR; TCRdb holds only in-frame clones, not every one. Counted here are some 7,900 clones, about 37% occurring once; the ten biggest clones make up about 3.5%. Sequencing was carried out using skin. Source of these receptors: a female BALB/c mouse given C57BL/6 T cells with graft-versus-host disease after an allogeneic hematopoietic cell transplant.

As regards this clone: Genes and germline are mouse. The read stops 1 residue short of the end of the CDR3; the missing end is completed from the germline J gene. J is TRBJ1-1 and V is TRBV26; D not resolved. Germline CDR1 and CDR2: KGHPV and FQNQEV (reference sequence). Trimming shortened V by 2 bases and J by 4 bases, and 5 bases separated the two germline ends. The CDR3 length is 12 residues. The sequenced CDR3 bases are TGTGCCAGCAGTCTGGAGGGCACAGAAGTCTTC. It specifies CASSLEGTEVF. In full, the CDR3 is CASSLEGTEVFF. Drawing the rest from reference TRBV26 and TRBJ1-1, the complete variable domain is NSKVIQTPRYLVKGQGQKAKMRCIPEKGHPVVFWYQQNKNNEFKFLINFQNQEVLQQIDMTEKRFSAECPSNSPCSLEIQSSEAGDSALYLCASSLEGTEVFFGKGTRLTVV.

On this clone: Mouse germline and gene names are used. The CDR3 end falls 1 residue outside the read, so it is completed with the germline J gene. This chain connects TRBV12-2 to TRBJ2-4, with 9 bases fitting TRBD2. Unmatched junction bases numbered 3, after V lost 1 base and J lost 5 bases. This CDR3 spans 14 amino acids. The germline V gene encodes CDR1 SGHLS and CDR2 HYDKME. CDR3 loop: CASSLDWGINTLYF. The CDR3 bases that were read are TGTGCCAGCTCTCTTGACTGGGGGATAAACACCTTGTAC.

By proportion, this clone is medium-sized. The genes and germline here are from mouse. Read coverage stops 1 residue before the CDR3 terminus; the germline J gene supplies the remainder. The V and J genes are TRBV15 and TRBJ1-2, with D possibly TRBD1 on 5 matching bases. Germline assignment: CDR1 SGHND and CDR2 FRSKSL. There are 13 residues in the CDR3. Trimming cost V 2 bases and J 1 base, with 5 bases left between them. CDR3 sequence: CASSLQGNSDYTF. The CDR3 bases that were read are TGTGCCAGCAGTTTACAGGGAAACTCCGACTACACC. Based on the CDR3 plus reference TRBV15 and TRBJ1-2, the full variable domain is DAGVTQTPRHEVAEKGQTIILKCEPVSGHNDLFWYRQTKIQGLELLSYFRSKSLMEDGGAFKDRFKAEMLNSSFSTLKIQPTEPKDSAVYLCASSLQGNSDYTFGSGTRLLVI.

Note on this clone: Germline is not matched at one junction end, which may reflect a read error. Genes and germline are mouse. The CDR3 extends 1 residue past the end of the read, so its final part is completed from the germline J gene. The chain couples TRBV13-1 to TRBJ2-1, with TRBD2 matching over 10 bases. Germline CDR1 reads NSHNY; CDR2 reads SYGAGN. The CDR3 totals 15 residues. The CDR3 region is CASGDWDWGLAEQFF. Incomplete CDR3 DNA: TGTGCCAGCGGTGATTGGGACTGGGGTCTTGCTGAGCAGTTC.

In its sample, this clone is medium-sized. All gene names here are mouse names. The read halts 1 residue ahead of the CDR3 end, with the missing end drawn from the germline J gene. The chain combines TRBV26 with TRBJ1-3; D is unresolved. The CDR3 extends over 13 amino acids. Trimming left V 4 bases short and J 0 bases short, with 4 bases between. The germline gives CDR1 KGHPV, CDR2 FQNQEV (reference sequence). The sequenced part of the CDR3 DNA is TGTGCCAGCAGTCAGAATTCTGGAAATACGCTCTAT. The encoded protein is CASSQNSGNTLY. The entire CDR3 protein is CASSQNSGNTLYF.

This clone has just a few counts. Gene names follow the mouse nomenclature. The read falls 1 residue short of the CDR3 end, and the missing part is taken from the germline J gene. The chain links TRBV26 to TRBJ2-1, with TRBD2 matching over 8 bases. The CDR3 is 15 amino acids. Germline CDR1 and CDR2: KGHPV and FQNQEV (reference sequence). The V gene end was trimmed by 1 base and the J gene end by 4 bases; junction bases not matched to a gene: 3. CDR3 DNA (partial): TGTGCCAGCAGTCTGTTCTGGGGGGTATATGCTGAGCAGTTC. This codes for CASSLFWGVYAEQF. The CDR3 in its entirety is CASSLFWGVYAEQFF.

A remark on this clone: Genes here carry mouse names. The CDR3 end is not reached by the read, which stops 1 residue before it; the germline J gene fills it in. This chain connects TRBV3 to TRBJ1-2, with 8 positions matching TRBD1. The trim removed 3 bases at V and 4 bases at J, leaving 1 base unmatched. This CDR3 is built from 13 residues. Germline V gene lookup returns CDR1 SNHLY and CDR2 FYNGKV (reference sequence). This chain's CDR3 is CASSFTGGSDYTF. The DNA read from the CDR3 is TGTGCCAGCAGCTTTACAGGGGGCTCCGACTACACC.

As regards this clone: Germline and genes here are mouse. The read ends 1 residue before the CDR3 terminus; that terminus is restored from the germline J gene. The chain couples TRBV4 to TRBJ2-3, with TRBD2 as a possible D gene (7 bases). V lost 3 bases to trimming and J lost 0 bases, with 13 bases between them. Germline assignment: CDR1 LGHDT and CDR2 YNNKQL (reference sequence). The CDR3 runs 16 residues. The CDR3 sequence is CASSYWGRSSAETLYF. The CDR3 DNA, read in part, is TGTGCCAGCAGCTACTGGGGGCGATCTAGTGCAGAAACGCTGTAT.

Note on this clone: Mouse germline and gene names are used. The read ends 1 residue before the CDR3 terminus; that terminus is restored from the germline J gene. J is TRBJ2-3 and V is TRBV3; possibly TRBD2 for D (5 bases). The CDR3 sequence is 13 residues long. Germline CDR1 reads SNHLY; CDR2 reads FYNGKV (reference sequence). The V end was cut by 3 bases, the J end by 1 base, with 5 bases between. CDR3: CASSFGGAETLYF. The sequenced CDR3 bases are TGTGCCAGCAGCTTTGGGGGTGCAGAAACGCTGTAT.

This clone is labeled as medium-sized. These gene names are mouse names. Read sequence stops 1 residue before the CDR3 end, and the germline J gene provides the missing end. The gene calls are TRBV26 and TRBJ1-1; tentative D call: TRBD1 (5 bases). V lost 3 bases, J lost 0 bases, and 8 bases lay in between. Germline CDR1 and CDR2: KGHPV and FQNQEV (reference sequence). The CDR3 loop spans 14 amino acids. The CDR3 is CASSLDRPNTEVFF. The DNA read from the CDR3 is TGTGCCAGCAGTCTCGACAGACCAAACACAGAAGTCTTC.

By proportion, this clone is medium-sized (0.01 to 0.1%). Gene names and germline refer to mouse. Coverage ceases 1 residue before the CDR3 finishes, and the germline J gene fills in the end. This rearrangement joins TRBV16 to TRBJ2-3; D gene uncertain. Germline CDR1 reads SGHSA; CDR2 reads FRNQAP. This CDR3 comprises 14 residues. V was pared by 1 base and J by 0 bases, with 5 bases between. Here the CDR3 reads CASSLASSAETLYF. The sequenced CDR3 bases are TGTGCAAGCAGCTTAGCCAGTAGTGCAGAAACGCTGTAT.

Worth noting for this clone: Genes and germline are mouse. Sequencing ends 1 residue short of the CDR3 end; the germline J gene provides the rest. V usage is TRBV26 and J usage is TRBJ1-1; TRBD1 is a possible D gene (6 bases). The CDR3 covers 14 residues. Germline CDR1 KGHPV, CDR2 FQNQEV (reference sequence). Trimming pared 5 bases from V and 0 bases from J, leaving 10 bases between. This chain's CDR3 is CASSSGTSNTEVFF. CDR3 bases read: TGTGCCAGCAGTTCCGGGACATCAAACACAGAAGTCTTC. The full variable domain, with the rest looked up from reference TRBV26 and TRBJ1-1, is NSKVIQTPRYLVKGQGQKAKMRCIPEKGHPVVFWYQQNKNNEFKFLINFQNQEVLQQIDMTEKRFSAECPSNSPCSLEIQSSEAGDSALYLCASSSGTSNTEVFFGKGTRLTVV.

This clone was recorded a few times. Each gene name is a mouse one. The read stops 1 residue short of the end of the CDR3; the missing end is completed from the germline J gene. The V call is TRBV26, the J call TRBJ2-1, with D tentatively TRBD1 (6 bases). V was pared by 2 bases and J by 3 bases, with 8 bases between. The CDR3 is 14 residues long. From germline, CDR1 is KGHPV and CDR2 FQNQEV (reference sequence). CDR3 DNA (partial): TGTGCCAGCAGTCTGCGGACAGCCTATGCTGAGCAGTTC. It encodes CASSLRTAYAEQF. The CDR3 reads in full as CASSLRTAYAEQFF.

This clone is classed as medium-sized (0.01 to 0.1%). Here the gene names and germline are mouse. The read gets to within 1 residue of the CDR3 end, and the germline J gene fills in the rest. V and J are TRBV13-1 and TRBJ2-1; 9 positions match TRBD1. The germline V gene encodes CDR1 NSHNY and CDR2 SYGAGN. The V segment lost 6 bases and the J segment 0 bases; nucleotides outside the gene matches: 4. The CDR3 spans 15 residues. The sequenced CDR3 bases are TGTGCCAGCACTCCGGGACAGGGTAACTATGCTGAGCAGTTC. Translating gives CASTPGQGNYAEQF. The whole CDR3 protein is CASTPGQGNYAEQFF.

Notes on this clone: Genes here carry mouse names. The read finishes 1 residue shy of the CDR3 end, and the germline J gene is used to complete it. Distinct nucleotide sequences in the sample also encode this CDR3. V usage is TRBV26 and J usage is TRBJ2-1; the match to TRBD1 covers 7 bases. With 2 bases clipped from V and 5 bases from J, the junction kept 0 bases outside the gene matches. Germline values: CDR1 KGHPV, CDR2 FQNQEV (reference sequence). The CDR3 consists of 13 residues. The CDR3 spells CASSLDRDAEQFF. The covered CDR3 bases are TGTGCCAGCAGTCTGGACAGGGATGCTGAGCAGTTC. Full variable domain (outside the CDR3, taken from reference TRBV26 and TRBJ2-1): NSKVIQTPRYLVKGQGQKAKMRCIPEKGHPVVFWYQQNKNNEFKFLINFQNQEVLQQIDMTEKRFSAECPSNSPCSLEIQSSEAGDSALYLCASSLDRDAEQFFGPGTRLTVL.

With regard to this clone: The gene names given are mouse names. With the read ending 1 residue before the CDR3 end, the germline J gene is used to fill in that end. The V and J genes are TRBV26 and TRBJ1-1; D ambiguous. Trimming shortened V by 4 bases and J by 0 bases, and 9 bases separated the two germline ends. CDR1 and CDR2 (germline): KGHPV, FQNQEV (reference sequence). This CDR3 spans 14 amino acids. The CDR3: CASSRIQTNTEVFF. The covered CDR3 bases are TGTGCCAGCAGTCGTATACAGACAAACACAGAAGTCTTC.

The sample holds a few counts of this clone. Mouse names are used for the genes. The read ends 1 residue early relative to the CDR3; the germline J gene fills the gap. The chain uses TRBV5 and TRBJ2-4; D may correspond to TRBD1 or TRBD2 (5 bases each). The CDR3 length is 14 residues. Deletions cut 4 bases from V and 0 bases from J, with 8 bases between. CDR1 LGHNA and CDR2 YNLKQL come from the germline V gene (reference sequence). CDR3 in amino acids: CASSPRDSQNTLYF. The covered CDR3 bases are TGTGCCAGCAGCCCCCGGGACAGTCAAAACACCTTGTAC.

Remarks on this clone: The genes and germline here are from mouse. The read comes to an end 1 residue before the CDR3 does, leaving the germline J gene to fill in the end. The chain combines TRBV15 with TRBJ2-7, with TRBD2 matching over 11 bases. CDR1 and CDR2 from the germline V gene are SGHND and FRSKSL. The CDR3 has 14 amino acids. J gave up 6 bases and V 1 base, and 2 bases lay outside the gene matches. Partial CDR3 DNA: TGTGCCAGCAGTTTAGGACTGGGGGGGATTGAACAGTAC. This gives the protein CASSLGLGGIEQY. Given in full, the CDR3 is CASSLGLGGIEQYF.

This clone was counted only a few times. Genes and germline are mouse. The sequence runs out 1 residue before the end of the CDR3; the remainder is reconstructed from the germline J gene. J is TRBJ2-2 and V is TRBV4; TRBD1 matches at 7 bases. Germline V CDR1 and CDR2: LGHDT, YNNKQL (reference sequence). This CDR3 has 15 residues. V lost 4 bases, J lost 0 bases, and 2 bases stayed unmatched. Partial CDR3 DNA: TGTGCCAGCAGCTTCAGGGGGACAAACACCGGGCAGCTCTAC. Translating it yields CASSFRGTNTGQLY. The complete CDR3 sequence is CASSFRGTNTGQLYF.

Notes on this clone: These gene names are mouse names. The CDR3 end is not reached by the read, which stops 1 residue before it; the germline J gene fills it in. The same CDR3 arises from other DNA sequences in this sample as well. The chain joins TRBV5 to TRBJ2-5; 11 nucleotides line up with TRBD2. The CDR3 sequence is 17 residues long. CDR1 and CDR2 from the germline V gene are LGHNA and YNLKQL (reference sequence). The ends lost 3 bases at V and 0 bases at J; junction bases unmatched: 5. The CDR3 region is CASSHPGLGVNQDTQYF. The CDR3 DNA, read in part, is TGTGCCAGCAGCCACCCGGGACTGGGGGTTAACCAAGACACCCAGTAC.

This clone was seen only once. The listed genes are named as in mouse. Read coverage stops 1 residue before the CDR3 terminus; the germline J gene supplies the remainder. V gene TRBV3 combines with J gene TRBJ2-7, with 7 positions matching TRBD2. The V gene's germline CDR1 is SNHLY and CDR2 FYNGKV (reference sequence). There are 14 residues in the CDR3. V was pared by 0 bases and J by 3 bases, with 2 bases of the junction left unmatched. This CDR3 reads CASSLAGGVYEQYF. Incomplete CDR3 DNA: TGTGCCAGCAGCTTAGCCGGGGGGGTCTATGAACAGTAC.

Concerning this clone: Gene names are the mouse ones. The read halts 1 residue ahead of the CDR3 end, with the missing end drawn from the germline J gene. V and J are TRBV26 and TRBJ2-4; TRBD1 agrees at 7 bases. This CDR3 region has 15 residues. The junction had 4 bases not matched to a gene; V was cut back by 4 bases and J by 0 bases. Per germline, CDR1 KGHPV and CDR2 FQNQEV (reference sequence). Incomplete CDR3 DNA: TGTGCCAGCAGTCGACAGGGTGGGAGTCAAAACACCTTGTAC. Its translation is CASSRQGGSQNTLY. The entire CDR3 reads CASSRQGGSQNTLYF.

Points on this clone: Any gene name here is a mouse gene name. The CDR3 end lies 1 residue beyond the end of the read and is filled in from the germline J gene. This chain joins TRBV26 and TRBJ1-4, with 8 nucleotides matching TRBD1. Germline V gene lookup returns CDR1 KGHPV and CDR2 FQNQEV (reference sequence). There are 16 residues in the CDR3. With V trimmed by 4 bases and J by 7 bases, 11 bases remained unmatched. The CDR3 sequence: CASSPGPGGAPERLFF. The DNA read from the CDR3 is TGTGCCAGCAGTCCGGGGCCAGGGGGCGCCCCCGAAAGATTATTT.

Concerning this clone: A much more abundant neighbour one base away suggests this may be a read error. Gene names are the mouse ones. Read sequence stops 1 residue before the CDR3 end, and the germline J gene provides the missing end. The J gene is TRBJ1-2, the V gene TRBV1; TRBD1 matches 9 bases. Per the germline V gene, CDR1 is NSQYPW and CDR2 is LRSPGD (reference sequence). The V segment lost 2 bases and the J segment 3 bases; nucleotides outside the gene matches: 4. CDR3 length: 15 residues. CDR3 DNA, as far as it was read: TGCACCTGCAGTGCAAGGGACAGGGCACACTCCGACTACACC. Protein sequence: CTCSARDRAHSDYT. The entire CDR3 sequence reads CTCSARDRAHSDYTF.